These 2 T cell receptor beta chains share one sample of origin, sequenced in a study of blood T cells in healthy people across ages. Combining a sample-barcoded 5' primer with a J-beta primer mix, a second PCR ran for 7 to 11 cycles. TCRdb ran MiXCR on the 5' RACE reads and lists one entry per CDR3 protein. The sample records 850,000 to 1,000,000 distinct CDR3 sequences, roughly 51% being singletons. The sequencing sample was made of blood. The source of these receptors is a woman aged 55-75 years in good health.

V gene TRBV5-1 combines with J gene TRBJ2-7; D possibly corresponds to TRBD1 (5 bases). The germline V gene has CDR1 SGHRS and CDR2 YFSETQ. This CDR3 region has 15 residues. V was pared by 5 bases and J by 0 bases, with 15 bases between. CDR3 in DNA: TGCGCCAGCAGTCCCCGCACCGACAGCTCCTACGAGCAGTACTTC. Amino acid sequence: CASSPRTDSSYEQYF.

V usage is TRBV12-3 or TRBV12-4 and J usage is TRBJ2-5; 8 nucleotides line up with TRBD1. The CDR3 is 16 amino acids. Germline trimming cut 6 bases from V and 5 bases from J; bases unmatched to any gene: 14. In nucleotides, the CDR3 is TGTGCCAGCAGCCCGCCCCGACAGGGGTTGGAGGAGACCCAGTACTTC. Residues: CASSPPRQGLEETQYF.